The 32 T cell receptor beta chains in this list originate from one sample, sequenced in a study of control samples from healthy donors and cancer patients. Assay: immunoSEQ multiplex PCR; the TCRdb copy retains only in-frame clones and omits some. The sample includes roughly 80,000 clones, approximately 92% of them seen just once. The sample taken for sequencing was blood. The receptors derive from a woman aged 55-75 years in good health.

The CDR3 sequence is CASSFSGSVSYEQYF. The CDR3 nucleotides read TGCGCCAGCAGCTTTAGCGGGAGCGTCTCGTACGAGCAGTACTTC. V gene TRBV5-1 combines with J gene TRBJ2-7; the match to TRBD2 covers 9 bases. Trimming removed 2 bases from V and 4 bases from J; junction bases left unmatched: 7. CDR3 size: 15 residues. The germline CDR1 and CDR2 sequences are SGHRS and YFSETQ.

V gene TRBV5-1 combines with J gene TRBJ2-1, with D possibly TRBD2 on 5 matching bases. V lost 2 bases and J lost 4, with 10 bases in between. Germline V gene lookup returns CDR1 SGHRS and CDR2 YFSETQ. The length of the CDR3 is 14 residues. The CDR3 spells CASSLSGAYNEQFF. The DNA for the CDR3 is TGCGCCAGCAGCTTAAGCGGCGCATACAATGAGCAGTTCTTC.

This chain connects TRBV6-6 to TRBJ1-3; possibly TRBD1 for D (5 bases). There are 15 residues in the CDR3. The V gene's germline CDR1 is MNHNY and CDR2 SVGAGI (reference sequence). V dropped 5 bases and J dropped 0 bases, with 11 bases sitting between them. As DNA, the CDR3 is TGTGCCAGCAGTACCGGGACGTACTCTGGAAACACCATATATTTT. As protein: CASSTGTYSGNTIYF.

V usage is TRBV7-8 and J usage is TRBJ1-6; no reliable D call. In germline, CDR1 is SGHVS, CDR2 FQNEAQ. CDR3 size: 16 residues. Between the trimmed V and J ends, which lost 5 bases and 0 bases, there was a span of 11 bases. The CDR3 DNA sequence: TGTGCCAGCAGCCCAGGACGGAGCTCCTATAATTCACCCCTCCACTTT. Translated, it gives CASSPGRSSYNSPLHF.

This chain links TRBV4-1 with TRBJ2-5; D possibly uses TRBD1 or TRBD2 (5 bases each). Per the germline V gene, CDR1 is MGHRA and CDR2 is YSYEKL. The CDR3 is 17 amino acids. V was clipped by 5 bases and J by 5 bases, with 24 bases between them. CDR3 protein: CASSTSFLGDLGETQYF. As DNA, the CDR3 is TGCGCCAGCAGCACCTCTTTTTTAGGGGACCTCGGGGAGACCCAGTACTTC.

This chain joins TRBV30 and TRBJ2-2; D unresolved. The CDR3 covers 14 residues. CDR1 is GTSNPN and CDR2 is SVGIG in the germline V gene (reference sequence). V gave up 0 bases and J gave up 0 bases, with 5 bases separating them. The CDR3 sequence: CAWSVYSNTGELFF. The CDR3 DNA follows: TGTGCCTGGAGTGTCTACTCGAACACCGGGGAGCTGTTTTTT.

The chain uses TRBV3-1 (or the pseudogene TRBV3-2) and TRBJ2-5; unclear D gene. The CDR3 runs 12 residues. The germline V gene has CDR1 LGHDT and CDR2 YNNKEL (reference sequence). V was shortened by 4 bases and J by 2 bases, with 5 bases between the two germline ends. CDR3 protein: CASSRLQETQYF. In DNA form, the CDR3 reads TGTGCCAGCAGCCGTCTACAAGAGACCCAGTACTTC.

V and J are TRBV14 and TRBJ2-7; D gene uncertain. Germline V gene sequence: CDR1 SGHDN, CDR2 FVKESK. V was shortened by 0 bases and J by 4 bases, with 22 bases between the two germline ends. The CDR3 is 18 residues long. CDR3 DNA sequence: TGTGCCAGCAGCCAAGAGGTCCCCACCGCCTTCGAGCGATACGAGCAGTACTTC. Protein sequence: CASSQEVPTAFERYEQYF.

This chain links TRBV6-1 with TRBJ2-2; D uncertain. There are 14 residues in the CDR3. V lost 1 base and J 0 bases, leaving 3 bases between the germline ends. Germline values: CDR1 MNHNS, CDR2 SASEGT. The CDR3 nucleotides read TGTGCCAGCAGTGAAGGAGCGAACACCGGGGAGCTGTTTTTT. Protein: CASSEGANTGELFF.

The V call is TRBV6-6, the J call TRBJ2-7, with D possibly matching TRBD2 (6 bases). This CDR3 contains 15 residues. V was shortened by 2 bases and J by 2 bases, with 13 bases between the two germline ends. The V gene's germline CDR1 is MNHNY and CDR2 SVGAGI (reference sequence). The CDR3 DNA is TGTGCCAGCAGTTACGCGGGGACTCACACCTACGAGCAGTACTTC. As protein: CASSYAGTHTYEQYF.

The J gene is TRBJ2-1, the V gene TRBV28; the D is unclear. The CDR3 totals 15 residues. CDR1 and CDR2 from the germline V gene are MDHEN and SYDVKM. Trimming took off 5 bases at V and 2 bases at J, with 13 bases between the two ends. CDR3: CASSGYYSPYNEQFF. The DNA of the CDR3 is TGTGCCAGCAGTGGATATTACAGCCCCTACAATGAGCAGTTCTTC.

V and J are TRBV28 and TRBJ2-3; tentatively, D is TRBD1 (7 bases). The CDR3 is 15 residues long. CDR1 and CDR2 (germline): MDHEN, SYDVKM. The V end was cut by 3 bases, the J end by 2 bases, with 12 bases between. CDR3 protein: CASSFGGTVTDTQYF. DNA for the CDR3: TGTGCCAGCAGTTTTGGCGGGACAGTCACAGATACGCAGTATTTT. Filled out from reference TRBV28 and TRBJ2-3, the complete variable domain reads DVKVTQSSRYLVKRTGEKVFLECVQDMDHENMFWYRQDPGLGLRLIYFSYDVKMKEKGDIPEGYSVSREKKERFSLILESASTNQTSMYLCASSFGGTVTDTQYFGPGTRLTVL.

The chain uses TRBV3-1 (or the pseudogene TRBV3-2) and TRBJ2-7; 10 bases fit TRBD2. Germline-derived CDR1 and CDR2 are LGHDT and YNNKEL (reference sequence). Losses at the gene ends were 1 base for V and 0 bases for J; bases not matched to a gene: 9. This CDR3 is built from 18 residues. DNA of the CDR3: TGTGCCAGCAGCCAAGGGGTAACTAGCGGGGTGGACTCCTACGAGCAGTACTTC. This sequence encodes CASSQGVTSGVDSYEQYF.

CDR3 bases: TGTGCCACCAGGCCGGGCAGCTACACAGATACGCAGTATTTT. It yields the protein CATRPGSYTDTQYF. J is TRBJ2-3 and V is TRBV6-5; D unresolved. The V and J ends lost 10 bases and 2 bases respectively, with 16 bases between them. CDR1 is MNHEY and CDR2 is SVGAGI in the germline V gene. The CDR3 contains 14 residues.

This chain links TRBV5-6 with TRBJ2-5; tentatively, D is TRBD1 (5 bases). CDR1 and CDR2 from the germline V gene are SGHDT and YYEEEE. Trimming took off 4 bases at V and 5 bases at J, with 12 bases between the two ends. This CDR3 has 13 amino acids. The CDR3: CASSVQGAETQYF. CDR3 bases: TGTGCCAGCAGCGTTCAGGGTGCGGAGACCCAGTACTTC.

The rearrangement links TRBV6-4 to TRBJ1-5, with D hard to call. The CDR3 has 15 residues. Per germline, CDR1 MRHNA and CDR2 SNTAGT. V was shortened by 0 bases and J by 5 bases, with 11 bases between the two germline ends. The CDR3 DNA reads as TGTGCCAGCAGTGACTCCCGGGGAAGGGATCAGCCCCAGCATTTT. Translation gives CASSDSRGRDQPQHF.

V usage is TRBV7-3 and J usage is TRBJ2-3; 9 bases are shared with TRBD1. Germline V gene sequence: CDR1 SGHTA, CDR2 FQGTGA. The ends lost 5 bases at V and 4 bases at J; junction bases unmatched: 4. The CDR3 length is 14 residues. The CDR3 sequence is CASSPRTGADTQYF. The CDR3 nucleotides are TGTGCCAGCAGCCCTCGGACAGGGGCAGATACGCAGTATTTT. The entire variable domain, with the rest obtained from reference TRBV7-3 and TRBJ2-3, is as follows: GAGVSQTPSNKVTEKGKYVELRCDPISGHTALYWYRQSLGQGPEFLIYFQGTGAADDSGLPNDRFFAVRPEGSVSTLKIQRTERGDSAVYLCASSPRTGADTQYFGPGTRLTVL.

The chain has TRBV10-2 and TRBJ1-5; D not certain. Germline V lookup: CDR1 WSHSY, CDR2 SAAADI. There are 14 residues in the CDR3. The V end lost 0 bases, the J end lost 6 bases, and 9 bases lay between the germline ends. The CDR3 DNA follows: TGCGCCAGCAGTGAGTCGAGGGTGGGTCAGCCCCAGCATTTT. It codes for CASSESRVGQPQHF.

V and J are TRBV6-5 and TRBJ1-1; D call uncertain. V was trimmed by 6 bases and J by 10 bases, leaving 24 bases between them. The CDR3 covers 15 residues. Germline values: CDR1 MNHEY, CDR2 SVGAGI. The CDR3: CASSDSGRSRVRAFF. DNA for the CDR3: TGTGCCAGCAGCGACTCGGGGAGATCGCGGGTTAGAGCTTTCTTT.

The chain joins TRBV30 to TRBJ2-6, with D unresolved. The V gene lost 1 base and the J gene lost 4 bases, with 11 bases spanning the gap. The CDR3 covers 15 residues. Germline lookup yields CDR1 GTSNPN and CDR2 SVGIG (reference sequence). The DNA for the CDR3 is TGTGCCTGGAGTGGCCCTTCCTCAGGGGCCAACGTCCTGACTTTC. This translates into CAWSGPSSGANVLTF.

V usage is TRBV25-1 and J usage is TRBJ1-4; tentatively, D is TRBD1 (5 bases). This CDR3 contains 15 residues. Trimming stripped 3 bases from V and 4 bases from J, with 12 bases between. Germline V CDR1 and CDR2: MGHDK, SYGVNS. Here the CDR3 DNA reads TGTGCCAGCAGTGATGACAGCCATTTTAATGAAAAACTGTTTTTT. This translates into CASSDDSHFNEKLFF.

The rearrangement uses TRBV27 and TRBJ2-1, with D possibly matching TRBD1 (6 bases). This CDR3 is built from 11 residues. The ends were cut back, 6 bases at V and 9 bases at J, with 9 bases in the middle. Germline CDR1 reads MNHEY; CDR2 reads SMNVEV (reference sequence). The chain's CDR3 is CASSQGFEQFF. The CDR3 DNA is TGTGCCAGCAGCCAGGGGTTTGAGCAGTTCTTC.

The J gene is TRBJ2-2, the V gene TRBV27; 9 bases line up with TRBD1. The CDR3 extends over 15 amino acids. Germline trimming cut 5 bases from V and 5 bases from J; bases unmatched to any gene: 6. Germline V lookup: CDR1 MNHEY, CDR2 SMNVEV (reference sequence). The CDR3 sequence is CASSLLTGGTGELFF. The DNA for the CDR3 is TGTGCCAGCAGTCTACTGACAGGGGGGACCGGGGAGCTGTTTTTT.

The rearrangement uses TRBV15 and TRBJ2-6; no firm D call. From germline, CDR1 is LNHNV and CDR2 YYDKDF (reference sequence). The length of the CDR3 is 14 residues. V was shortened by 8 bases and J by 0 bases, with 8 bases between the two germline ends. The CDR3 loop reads CATWAPSGANVLTF. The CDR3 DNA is TGTGCCACCTGGGCTCCCTCTGGGGCCAACGTCCTGACTTTC.

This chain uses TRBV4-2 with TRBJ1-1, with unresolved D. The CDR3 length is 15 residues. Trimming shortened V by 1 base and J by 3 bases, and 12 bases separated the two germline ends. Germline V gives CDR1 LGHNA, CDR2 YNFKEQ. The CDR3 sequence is CASSQVAREYTEAFF. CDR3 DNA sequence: TGTGCCAGCAGCCAAGTAGCCCGGGAGTACACTGAAGCTTTCTTT.

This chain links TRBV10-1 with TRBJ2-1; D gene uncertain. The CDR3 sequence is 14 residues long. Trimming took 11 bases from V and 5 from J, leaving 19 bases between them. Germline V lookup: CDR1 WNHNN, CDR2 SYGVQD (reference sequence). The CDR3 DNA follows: TGCGCCTCCTCGGCAAGGGCCGTTAACAATGAGCAGTTCTTC. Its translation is CASSARAVNNEQFF.

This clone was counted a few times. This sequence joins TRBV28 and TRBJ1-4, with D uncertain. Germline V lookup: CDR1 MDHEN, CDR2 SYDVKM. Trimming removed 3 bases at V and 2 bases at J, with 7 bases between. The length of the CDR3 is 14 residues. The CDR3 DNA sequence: TGTGCCAGCAGTTTTTTGCAGACTAATGAAAAACTGTTTTTT. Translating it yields CASSFLQTNEKLFF.

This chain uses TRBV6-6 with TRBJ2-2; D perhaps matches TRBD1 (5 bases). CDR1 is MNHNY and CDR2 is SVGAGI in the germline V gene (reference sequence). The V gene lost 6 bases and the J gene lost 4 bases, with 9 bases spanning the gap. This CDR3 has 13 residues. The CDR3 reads CASSGQFTGELFF. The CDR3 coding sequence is TGTGCCAGCAGCGGACAATTCACCGGGGAGCTGTTTTTT.

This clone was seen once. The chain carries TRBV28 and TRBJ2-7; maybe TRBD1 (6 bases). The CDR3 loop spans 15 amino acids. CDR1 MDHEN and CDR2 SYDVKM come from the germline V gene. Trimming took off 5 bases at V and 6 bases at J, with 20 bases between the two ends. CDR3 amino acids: CASSGASTGLLEQYF. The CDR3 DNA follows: TGTGCCAGCAGTGGAGCCTCTACAGGGTTACTCGAGCAGTACTTC.

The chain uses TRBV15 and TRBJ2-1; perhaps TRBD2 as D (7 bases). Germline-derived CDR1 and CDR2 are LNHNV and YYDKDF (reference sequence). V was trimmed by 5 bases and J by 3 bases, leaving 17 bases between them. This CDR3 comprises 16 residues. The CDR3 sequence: CATSGGGGRSYNEQFF. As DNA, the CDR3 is TGTGCCACCAGCGGTGGGGGGGGCAGAAGCTACAATGAGCAGTTCTTC.

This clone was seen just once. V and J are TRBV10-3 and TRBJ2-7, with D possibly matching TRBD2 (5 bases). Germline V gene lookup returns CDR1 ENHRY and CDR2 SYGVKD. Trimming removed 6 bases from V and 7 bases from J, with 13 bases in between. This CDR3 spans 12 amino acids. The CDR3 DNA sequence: TGTGCCATCAGCGAGGGTTCCGGGGAGCAGTACTTC. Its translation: CAISEGSGEQYF.

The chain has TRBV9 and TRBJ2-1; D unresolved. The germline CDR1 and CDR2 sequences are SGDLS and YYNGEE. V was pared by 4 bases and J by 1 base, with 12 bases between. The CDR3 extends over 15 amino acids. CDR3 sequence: CASSRSQESYNEQFF. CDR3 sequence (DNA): TGTGCCAGCAGCCGATCTCAAGAATCCTACAATGAGCAGTTCTTC.